The 8 T cell receptor beta chains reported below all come from one sample, sequenced in a study of neurological immune-mediated disorders. TCRdb fed the 5' RACE reads into MiXCR, producing one record per CDR3 protein. Here the sample spans about 18,000 distinct CDR3 sequences, about 10% being singletons. The sequenced sample consisted of CD8+ T cells from blood. The origin of the receptors is a woman aged 45-60 years in good health.

This clonotype was observed at least ten times. V is TRBV4-1 and J is TRBJ2-7; TRBD1 might be the D (6 bases). CDR3 length: 14 residues. Deletions cut 1 base from V and 2 bases from J, with 9 bases between. Germline V gene lookup returns CDR1 MGHRA and CDR2 YSYEKL. The CDR3 coding sequence is TGCGCCAGCAGCCAAGCGGACAGTCCCTACGAGCAGTACTTC. Residues: CASSQADSPYEQYF.

In this sample, this clonotype turned up many times. This chain joins TRBV10-3 and TRBJ2-1; 9 nucleotides align to TRBD1. Trimming cost V 3 bases and J 6 bases; bases outside gene matches: 9. The CDR3 is made up of 16 amino acids. Germline CDR1 ENHRY, CDR2 SYGVKD. The CDR3 loop is CAISEPGQGIFNEQFF. CDR3 sequence (DNA): TGTGCCATCAGTGAACCCGGACAGGGGATCTTCAATGAGCAGTTCTTC.

This clonotype appeared many times. The gene calls are TRBV7-9 and TRBJ2-7; 10 bases line up with TRBD2. The CDR3 has 14 residues. Per germline, CDR1 SEHNR and CDR2 FQNEAQ (reference sequence). V shed 5 bases and J 3 bases; nucleotides not matched to a gene: 4. CDR3 in amino acids: CASSLGLAVYEQYF. CDR3 bases: TGTGCCAGCAGCCTCGGACTAGCGGTCTACGAGCAGTACTTC.

This clonotype was seen many times. The rearrangement joins TRBV20-1 to TRBJ2-7; 7 positions match TRBD1. The CDR3 has 14 residues. With 0 bases clipped from V and 3 bases from J, the junction kept 5 bases outside the gene matches. Germline values: CDR1 DFQATT, CDR2 SNEGSKA (reference sequence). The CDR3 loop is CSAREPDRNYEQYF. CDR3 DNA sequence: TGCAGTGCTAGAGAGCCGGACAGGAACTACGAGCAGTACTTC.

This clonotype was counted at least ten times. The V call is TRBV5-8, the J call TRBJ2-7; maybe TRBD2 (5 bases). Trimming cost V 5 bases and J 1 base, with 7 bases left between them. CDR1 is SGHTS, CDR2 YDEGEE, per germline. The CDR3 contains 12 residues. The CDR3 nucleotides are TGTGCCAGCAGACCGGGGTCCTACGAGCAGTACTTC. Translated, it gives CASRPGSYEQYF.

This clonotype appeared many times. The chain has TRBV27 and TRBJ2-1; D not resolved. The CDR3 length is 11 residues. V was clipped by 7 bases and J by 6 bases, with 7 bases between them. Per the germline V gene, CDR1 is MNHEY and CDR2 is SMNVEV (reference sequence). CDR3 in amino acids: CASTQGNEQFF. The CDR3 nucleotides are TGTGCCAGCACTCAAGGCAATGAGCAGTTCTTC.

In regard to this clonotype: One end of the junction does not line up with germline, which may come from a read error. CDR3 protein: CAGSGFEGVVNEQFF. CDR3 sequence (DNA): TGTGCCGGGAGTGGCTTCGAGGGGGTGGTCAATGAGCAGTTCTTC. V is TRBV30 and J is TRBJ2-1; a weak D match, TRBD1 (6 bases). The CDR3 length is 15 residues. Per the germline V gene, CDR1 is GTSNPN and CDR2 is SVGIG (reference sequence).

This clonotype has a count of ten or more. The V call is TRBV28, the J call TRBJ2-2, with 8 bases fitting TRBD1. The V segment lost 5 bases and the J segment 3 bases; nucleotides outside the gene matches: 8. Germline CDR1 reads MDHEN; CDR2 reads SYDVKM. There are 16 residues in the CDR3. The CDR3 nucleotides are TGTGCCAGCAGTAATACAGGGGGGATGTACACCGGGGAGCTGTTTTTT. Translating gives CASSNTGGMYTGELFF.